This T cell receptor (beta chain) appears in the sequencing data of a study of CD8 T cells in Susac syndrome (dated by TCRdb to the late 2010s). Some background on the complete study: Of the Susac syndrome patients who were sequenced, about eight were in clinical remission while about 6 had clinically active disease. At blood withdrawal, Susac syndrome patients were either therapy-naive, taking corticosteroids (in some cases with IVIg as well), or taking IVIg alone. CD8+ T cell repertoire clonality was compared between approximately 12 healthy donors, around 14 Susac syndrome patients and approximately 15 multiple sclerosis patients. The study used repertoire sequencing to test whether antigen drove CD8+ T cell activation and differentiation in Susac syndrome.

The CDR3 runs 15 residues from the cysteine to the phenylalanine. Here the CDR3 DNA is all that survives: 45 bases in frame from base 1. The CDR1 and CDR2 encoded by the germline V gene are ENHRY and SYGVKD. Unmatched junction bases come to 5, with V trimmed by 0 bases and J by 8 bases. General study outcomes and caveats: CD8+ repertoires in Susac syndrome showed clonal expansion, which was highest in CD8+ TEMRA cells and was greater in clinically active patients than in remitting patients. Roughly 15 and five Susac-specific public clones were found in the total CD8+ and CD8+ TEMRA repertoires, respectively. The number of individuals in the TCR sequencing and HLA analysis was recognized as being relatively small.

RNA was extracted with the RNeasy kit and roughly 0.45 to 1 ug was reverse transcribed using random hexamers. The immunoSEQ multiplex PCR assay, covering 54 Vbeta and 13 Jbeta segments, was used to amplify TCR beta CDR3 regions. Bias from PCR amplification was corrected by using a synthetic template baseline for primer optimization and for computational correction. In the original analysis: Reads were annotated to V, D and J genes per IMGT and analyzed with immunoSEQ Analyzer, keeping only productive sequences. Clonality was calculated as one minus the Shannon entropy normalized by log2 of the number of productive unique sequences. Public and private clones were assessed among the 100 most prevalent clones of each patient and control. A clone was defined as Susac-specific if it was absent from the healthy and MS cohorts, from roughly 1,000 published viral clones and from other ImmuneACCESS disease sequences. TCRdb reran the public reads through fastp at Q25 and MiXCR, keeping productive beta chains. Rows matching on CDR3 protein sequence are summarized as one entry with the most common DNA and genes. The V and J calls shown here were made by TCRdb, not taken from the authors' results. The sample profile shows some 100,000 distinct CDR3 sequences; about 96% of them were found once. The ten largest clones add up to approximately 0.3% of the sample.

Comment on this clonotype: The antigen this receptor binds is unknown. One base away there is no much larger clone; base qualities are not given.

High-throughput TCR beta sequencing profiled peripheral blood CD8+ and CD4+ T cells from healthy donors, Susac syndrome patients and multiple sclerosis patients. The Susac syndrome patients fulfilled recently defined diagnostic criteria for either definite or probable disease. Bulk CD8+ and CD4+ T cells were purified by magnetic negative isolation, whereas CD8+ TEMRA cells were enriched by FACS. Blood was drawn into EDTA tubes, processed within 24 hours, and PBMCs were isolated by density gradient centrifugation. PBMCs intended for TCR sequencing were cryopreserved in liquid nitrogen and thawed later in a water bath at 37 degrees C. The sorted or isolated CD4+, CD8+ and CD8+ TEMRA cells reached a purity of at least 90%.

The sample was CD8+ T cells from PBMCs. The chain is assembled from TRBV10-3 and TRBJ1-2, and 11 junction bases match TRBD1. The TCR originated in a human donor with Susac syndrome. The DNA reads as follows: TGTGCCATCAGTGAGTCAGGACAGGGGGCAGGCGGCTACACCTTC. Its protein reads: CAISESGQGAGGYTF.